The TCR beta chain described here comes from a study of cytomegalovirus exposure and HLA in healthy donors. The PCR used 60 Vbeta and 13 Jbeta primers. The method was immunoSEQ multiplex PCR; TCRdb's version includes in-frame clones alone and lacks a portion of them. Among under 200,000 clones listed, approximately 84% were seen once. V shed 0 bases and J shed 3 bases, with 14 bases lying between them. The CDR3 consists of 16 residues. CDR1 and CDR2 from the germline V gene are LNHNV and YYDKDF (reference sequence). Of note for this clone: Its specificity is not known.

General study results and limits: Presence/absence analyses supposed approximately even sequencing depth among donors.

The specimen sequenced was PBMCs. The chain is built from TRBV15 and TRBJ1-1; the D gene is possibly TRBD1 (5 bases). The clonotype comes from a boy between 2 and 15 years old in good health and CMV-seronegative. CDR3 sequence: CATSRDPGGRDTEAFF. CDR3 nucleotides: TGTGCCACCAGCAGAGATCCAGGTGGCAGGGACACTGAAGCTTTCTTT.